The 2 T cell receptor beta chains below were found in one sample sequenced in a study of blood T cell repertoires in COVID-19. Method: immunoSEQ multiplex PCR; TCRdb's copy keeps in-frame clones and lacks some. The sample lists some 150,000 clones, 87% occurring once. Sequencing was performed on peripheral blood. The receptors originated from a woman aged 50 to 65 with active or convalescent COVID-19.

The V call is TRBV4-3, the J call TRBJ1-5, with D possibly being TRBD1 (5 bases). The CDR3 has 15 residues. Per the germline V gene, CDR1 is LGHNA and CDR2 is YSLEER. With 1 base removed from V and 3 bases from J, the gap between germline ends came to 10 bases. Here the CDR3 DNA reads TGCGCCAGCAGCCAAGTCCGGGGGACCAATCAGCCCCAGCATTTT. This gives the protein CASSQVRGTNQPQHF.

As for this clone: Different DNA sequences within this sample yield the same CDR3. This chain links TRBV7-2 with TRBJ2-3, with TRBD2 matching 7 bases. Germline V gives CDR1 SGHTA, CDR2 FQGNSA. The CDR3 contains 15 residues. V lost 0 bases, J lost 1 base, and 1 base stayed unmatched. The DNA of the CDR3 is TGTGCCAGCAGCTTAGCTGCGGGGGGCACAGATACGCAGTATTTT. It encodes CASSLAAGGTDTQYF.